A selection of T cell receptor beta chains follows, all from one sample in a study of CD8+ T cells in alopecia areata. The table came from immunoSEQ multiplex PCR; TCRdb's copy has only in-frame clones and leaves some out. The data contain 120,000 or so clones, 40% to 55% of them singletons. The specimen was NKG2D-low CD8+ T cells sorted from blood. Receptors originate from a human donor with alopecia areata. Each CDR3 is given with its conserved first and last residue. A D gene is named only where the DNA matches it firmly. Clone size is given for some rows only: seen once, a few or many times, or a class if the clone is expanded.

>TRBV29-1|12|-|TRBJ1-2|few
CSARGFSDGYTF
TGCAGCGCTAGAGGATTCTCCGATGGCTACACCTTC
>TRBV6-5|13|-|TRBJ1-2|-
CASSYGENDGYTF
TGTGCCAGCAGTTACGGGGAGAACGATGGCTACACCTTC
>TRBV29-1|10|-|TRBJ2-7|few
CSVGGLEQYF
TGCAGCGTTGGGGGACTCGAGCAGTACTTC
>TRBV5-6|15|-|TRBJ1-1|-
CASEFGQGRSSEAFF
TGTGCCAGCGAATTCGGGCAGGGTAGATCGTCTGAAGCTTTCTTT
>TRBV2|12|-|TRBJ2-7|-
CASRWTRPEQYF
TGTGCCAGCAGGTGGACGCGGCCCGAGCAGTACTTC
>TRBV7-8|11|-|TRBJ2-3|once
CASRQMDTQYF
TGTGCCAGCCGTCAGATGGATACGCAGTATTTT
>TRBV29-1|11|-|TRBJ2-7|-
CSVELGGEQYF
TGCAGCGTTGAACTGGGCGGCGAGCAGTACTTC
>TRBV30|13|-|TRBJ1-1|-
CAWSVTGWAEAFF
TGTGCCTGGAGTGTAACAGGGTGGGCTGAAGCTTTCTTT
>TRBV29-1|11|-|TRBJ2-7|few
CSAMEDYEQYF
TGCAGCGCTATGGAGGACTACGAGCAGTACTTC
>TRBV29-1|13|-|TRBJ2-3|-
CSGGHPGADTQYF
TGCAGCGGGGGTCACCCAGGCGCAGATACGCAGTATTTT
>TRBV4-1|13|-|TRBJ1-5|once
CASSQASGQPQHF
TGCGCCAGCAGCCAAGCCTCGGGGCAGCCCCAGCATTTT
>TRBV23-1|12|-|TRBJ1-3|-
CASSHSGNTIYF
TGCGCCAGCAGTCACTCTGGAAACACCATATATTTT
>TRBV4-1|15|-|TRBJ2-5|-
CASSQDQDSQETQYF
TGCGCCAGCAGCCAAGATCAGGACAGCCAAGAGACCCAGTACTTC
>TRBV5-1|15|-|TRBJ2-2|few
CASSLVSPNTGELFF
TGCGCCAGCAGCTTGGTTTCCCCGAACACCGGGGAGCTGTTTTTT
>TRBV9|14|-|TRBJ2-7|-
CASSPRDNSYEQYF
TGTGCCAGCAGCCCTAGGGACAACTCCTACGAGCAGTACTTC
>TRBV29-1|14|TRBD2|TRBJ2-7|few
CSVAGGRDSYEQYF
TGCAGCGTTGCAGGCGGGAGGGACTCCTACGAGCAGTACTTC
>TRBV4-3|13|-|TRBJ1-5|once
CASSQEPNQPQHF
TGCGCCAGCAGCCAGGAACCGAATCAGCCCCAGCATTTT
>TRBV29-1|12|-|TRBJ1-2|-
CSVPSPESGYTF
TGCAGCGTCCCCTCCCCTGAGAGCGGCTACACCTTC
>TRBV7-9|13|-|TRBJ2-3|few
CASSVPPTDTQYF
TGTGCCAGTTCGGTTCCCCCCACAGATACGCAGTATTTT
>TRBV14|12|-|TRBJ1-1|few
CASSPYRTEAFF
TGTGCCAGCAGCCCCTACAGGACTGAAGCTTTCTTT
>TRBV27|15|TRBD1|TRBJ1-2|-
CASSLTGQGHYGYTF
TGTGCCAGCAGTTTGACCGGACAGGGACACTATGGCTACACCTTC
>TRBV27|11|-|TRBJ2-7|-
CASMSGYEQYF
TGTGCCAGCATGAGTGGTTACGAGCAGTACTTC
>TRBV14|11|-|TRBJ2-3|-
CASSQVDTQYF
TGTGCCAGCAGCCAAGTAGATACGCAGTATTTT
>TRBV29-1|12|-|TRBJ2-5|-
CSVVTLGETQYF
TGCAGCGTTGTCACACTCGGGGAGACCCAGTACTTC
>TRBV10-3|13|TRBD1|TRBJ2-5|-
CAIRGDSEETQYF
TGTGCCATCCGAGGGGACAGTGAAGAGACCCAGTACTTC
>TRBV2|14|-|TRBJ2-3|-
CASSPGRYTDTQYF
TGTGCCAGCAGCCCGGGACGGTACACAGATACGCAGTATTTT
>TRBV29-1|15|TRBD1|TRBJ1-1|-
CSSVGTGRENTEAFF
TGCAGCTCGGTTGGGACAGGGAGGGAGAACACTGAAGCTTTCTTT
>TRBV10-3|15|-|TRBJ2-7|few
CAISDTSTSPGEQYF
TGTGCCATCAGTGACACCTCGACATCGCCGGGCGAGCAGTACTTC
>TRBV19|15|TRBD2|TRBJ2-1|few
CASSIPGLVYNEQFF
TGTGCCAGTAGTATCCCGGGACTAGTATACAATGAGCAGTTCTTC
>TRBV29-1|16|-|TRBJ2-6|few
CSVWVVGASGANVLTF
TGCAGCGTTTGGGTCGTCGGGGCCTCTGGGGCCAACGTCCTGACTTTC
>TRBV5-1|13|TRBD1|TRBJ2-7|-
CASSGTGVAEQYF
TGCGCCAGCAGCGGGACAGGGGTCGCCGAGCAGTACTTC
>TRBV7-6|14|-|TRBJ2-7|-
CASSLERGGYEQYF
TGTGCCAGCAGCTTAGAGAGGGGTGGCTACGAGCAGTACTTC
>TRBV30|16|-|TRBJ1-6|-
CAWSPTGETGNSPLHF
TGTGCCTGGAGTCCCACGGGGGAGACAGGCAATTCACCCCTCCACTTT
>TRBV13|12|-|TRBJ2-1|-
CASSVIANEQFF
TGTGCCAGCAGCGTAATTGCTAATGAGCAGTTCTTC
>TRBV28|18|-|TRBJ2-6|-
CASTPTGHRDPGANVLTF
TGTGCCAGCACCCCTACTGGTCATCGGGACCCTGGGGCCAACGTCCTGACTTTC
>TRBV18|16|-|TRBJ1-4|few
CASSPGIRESNEKLFF
TGTGCCAGCTCACCGGGGATCAGGGAATCTAATGAAAAACTGTTTTTT
>TRBV27|15|-|TRBJ1-4|-
CASSLTDATNEKLFF
TGTGCCAGCAGTTTAACCGATGCAACTAATGAAAAACTGTTTTTT